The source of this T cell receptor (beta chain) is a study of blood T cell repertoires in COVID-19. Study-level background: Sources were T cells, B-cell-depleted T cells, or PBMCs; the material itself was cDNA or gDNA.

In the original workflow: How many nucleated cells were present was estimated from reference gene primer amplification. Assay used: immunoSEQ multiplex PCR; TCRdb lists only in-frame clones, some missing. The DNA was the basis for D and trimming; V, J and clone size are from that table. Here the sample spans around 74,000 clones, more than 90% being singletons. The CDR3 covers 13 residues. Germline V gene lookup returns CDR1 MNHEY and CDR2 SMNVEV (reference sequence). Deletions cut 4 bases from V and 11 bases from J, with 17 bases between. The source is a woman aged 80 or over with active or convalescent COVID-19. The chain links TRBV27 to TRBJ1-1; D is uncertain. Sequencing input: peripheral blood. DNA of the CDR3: TGTGCCAGCAGTTACGGCGGCGGCGGGCAGGCTTTCTTT. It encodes CASSYGGGGQAFF.